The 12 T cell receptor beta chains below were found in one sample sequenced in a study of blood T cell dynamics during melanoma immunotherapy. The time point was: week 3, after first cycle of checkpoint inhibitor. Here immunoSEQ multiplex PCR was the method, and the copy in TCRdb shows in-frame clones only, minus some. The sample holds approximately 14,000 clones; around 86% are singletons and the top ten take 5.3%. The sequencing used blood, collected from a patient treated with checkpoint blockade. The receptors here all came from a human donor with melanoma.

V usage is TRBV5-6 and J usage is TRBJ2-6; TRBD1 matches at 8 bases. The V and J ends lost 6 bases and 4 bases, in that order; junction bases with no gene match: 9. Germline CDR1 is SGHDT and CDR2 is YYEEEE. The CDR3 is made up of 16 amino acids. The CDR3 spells CASKGQGSSGANVLTF. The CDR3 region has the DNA TGTGCCAGCAAAGGACAGGGTTCGTCCGGGGCCAACGTCCTGACTTTC.

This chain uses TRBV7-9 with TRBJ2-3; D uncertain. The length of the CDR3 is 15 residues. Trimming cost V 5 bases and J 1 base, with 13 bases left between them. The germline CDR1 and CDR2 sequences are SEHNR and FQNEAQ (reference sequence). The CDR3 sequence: CASSPDAWGTDTQYF. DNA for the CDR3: TGTGCCAGCAGCCCCGACGCCTGGGGCACAGATACGCAGTATTTT.

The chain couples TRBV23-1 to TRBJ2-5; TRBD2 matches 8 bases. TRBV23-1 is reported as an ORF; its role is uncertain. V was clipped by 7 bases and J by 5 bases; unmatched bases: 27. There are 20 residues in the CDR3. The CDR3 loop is CASIDRGGERELSRVETQYF. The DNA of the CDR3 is TGCGCCAGCATCGACCGAGGGGGGGAGCGGGAGCTTAGTCGTGTGGAGACCCAGTACTTC.

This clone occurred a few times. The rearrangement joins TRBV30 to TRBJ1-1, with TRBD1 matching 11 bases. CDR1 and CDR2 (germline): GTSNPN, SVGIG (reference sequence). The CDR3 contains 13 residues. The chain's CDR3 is CALGQGVNTEAFF. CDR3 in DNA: TGTGCGTTGGGACAGGGGGTTAACACTGAAGCTTTCTTT.

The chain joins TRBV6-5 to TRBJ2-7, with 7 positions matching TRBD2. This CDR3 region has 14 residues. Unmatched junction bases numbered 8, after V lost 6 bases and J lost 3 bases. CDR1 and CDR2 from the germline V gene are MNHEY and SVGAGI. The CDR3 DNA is TGTGCCAGCAGACGCGGGGGTGGCTTCTACGAGCAGTACTTC. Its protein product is CASRRGGGFYEQYF.

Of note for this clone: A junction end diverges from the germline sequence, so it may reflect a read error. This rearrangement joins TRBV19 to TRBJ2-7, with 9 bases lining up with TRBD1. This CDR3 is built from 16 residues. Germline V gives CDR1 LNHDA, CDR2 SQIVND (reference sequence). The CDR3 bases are TGTGCCAGTAGTGTAGAACAGGGGGCCTCGTTCTACGAGCAGTACTTC. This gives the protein CASSVEQGASFYEQYF.

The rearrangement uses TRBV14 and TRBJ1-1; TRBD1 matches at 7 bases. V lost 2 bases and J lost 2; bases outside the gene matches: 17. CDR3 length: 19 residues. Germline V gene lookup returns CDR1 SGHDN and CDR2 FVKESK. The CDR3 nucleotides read TGTGCCAGCAGCCAACCTCGACAGGGCCCAGAGGGTGGTAACACTGAAGCTTTCTTT. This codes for CASSQPRQGPEGGNTEAFF.

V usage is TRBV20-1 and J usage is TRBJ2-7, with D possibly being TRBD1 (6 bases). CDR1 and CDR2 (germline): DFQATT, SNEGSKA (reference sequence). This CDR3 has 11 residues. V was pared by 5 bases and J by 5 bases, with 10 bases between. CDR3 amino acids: CSAAQGNEQYF. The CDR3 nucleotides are TGCAGTGCTGCACAGGGTAACGAGCAGTACTTC.

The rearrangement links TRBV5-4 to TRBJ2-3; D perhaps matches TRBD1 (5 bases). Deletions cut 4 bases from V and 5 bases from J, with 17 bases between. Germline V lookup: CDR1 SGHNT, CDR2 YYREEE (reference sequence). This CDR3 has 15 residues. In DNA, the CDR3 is TGTGCCAGCAGCCCCGATAGGGGCCCGGGAGATACGCAGTATTTT. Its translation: CASSPDRGPGDTQYF.

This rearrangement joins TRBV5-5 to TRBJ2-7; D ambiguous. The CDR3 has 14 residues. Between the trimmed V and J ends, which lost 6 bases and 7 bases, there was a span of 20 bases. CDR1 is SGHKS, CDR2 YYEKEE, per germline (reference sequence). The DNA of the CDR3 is TGTGCCAGCACCCCTGGGGTACTCTCGGAAGAGCAGTACTTC. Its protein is CASTPGVLSEEQYF.

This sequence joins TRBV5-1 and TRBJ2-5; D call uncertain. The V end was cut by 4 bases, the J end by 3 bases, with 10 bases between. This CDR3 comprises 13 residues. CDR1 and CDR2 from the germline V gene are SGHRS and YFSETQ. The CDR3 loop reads CASSPVGKETQYF. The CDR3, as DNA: TGCGCCAGCAGCCCCGTGGGGAAAGAGACCCAGTACTTC.

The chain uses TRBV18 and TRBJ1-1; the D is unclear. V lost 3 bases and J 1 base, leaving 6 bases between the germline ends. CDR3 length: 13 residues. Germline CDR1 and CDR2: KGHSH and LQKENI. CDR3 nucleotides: TGTGCCAGCTCACCCCGGGGGAACACTGAAGCTTTCTTT. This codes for CASSPRGNTEAFF.